This T cell receptor beta chain was obtained from a study of cytomegalovirus exposure and HLA in healthy donors. Broader study findings: As a later analysis revealed, most CMV-associated TCR beta chains appeared HLA-restricted. TCR beta chain V- and J-gene trimming was linked, in a later analysis, to a missense variant in DCLRE1C. Some V segments, including TRBV6-2 and TRBV6-3, were excluded as indistinguishable. Immune exposure data for these donors was limited to CMV serostatus.

The CDR3 contains 14 residues. Germline assignment: CDR1 SQVTM and CDR2 ANQGSEA. Trimming at V came to 5 bases and at J to 3 bases, leaving 9 bases not matched to a gene. PCR used 60 Vbeta primers and 13 Jbeta primers. Sequencing used immunoSEQ multiplex PCR; TCRdb keeps in-frame clones, though not all of them. Of roughly 150,000 clones listed, approximately 70% were seen once; the top ten hold roughly 1.7%. This clone was counted a few times. The target antigen is unknown. The receptor was derived from a woman aged 25 to 39 in good health and CMV-seronegative. Material for sequencing was PBMCs. The rearrangement joins TRBV29-1 to TRBJ1-1; 7 bases map to TRBD1. DNA for the CDR3: TGCAGCGTTTTTACCAGGGGGTCGGACACTGAAGCTTTCTTT. Translating it yields CSVFTRGSDTEAFF.